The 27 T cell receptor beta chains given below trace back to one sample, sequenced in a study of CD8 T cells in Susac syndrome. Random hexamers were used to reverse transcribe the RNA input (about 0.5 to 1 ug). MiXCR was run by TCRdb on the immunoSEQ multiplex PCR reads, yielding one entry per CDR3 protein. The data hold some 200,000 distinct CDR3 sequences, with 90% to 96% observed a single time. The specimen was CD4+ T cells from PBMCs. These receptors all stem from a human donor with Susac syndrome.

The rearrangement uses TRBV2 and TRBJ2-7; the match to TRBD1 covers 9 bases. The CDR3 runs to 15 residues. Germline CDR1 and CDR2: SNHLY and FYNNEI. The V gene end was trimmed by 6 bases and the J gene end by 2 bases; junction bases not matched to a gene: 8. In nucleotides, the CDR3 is TGTGCCAGCAGCGAACCGGGACAGGGACCCTACGAGCAGTACTTC. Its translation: CASSEPGQGPYEQYF. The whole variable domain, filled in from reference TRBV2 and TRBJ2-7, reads EPEVTQTPSHQVTQMGQEVILRCVPISNHLYFYWYRQILGQKVEFLVSFYNNEISEKSEIFDDQFSVERPDGSNFTLKIRSTKLEDSAMYFCASSEPGQGPYEQYFGPGTRLTVT.

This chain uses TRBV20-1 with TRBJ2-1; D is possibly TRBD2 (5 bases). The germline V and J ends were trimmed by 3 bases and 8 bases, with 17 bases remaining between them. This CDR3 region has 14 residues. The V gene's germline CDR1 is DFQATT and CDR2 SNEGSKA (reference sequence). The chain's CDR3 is CSARPSPSPYEQFF. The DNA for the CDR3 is TGCAGTGCTAGGCCCTCCCCTAGCCCCTATGAGCAGTTCTTC.

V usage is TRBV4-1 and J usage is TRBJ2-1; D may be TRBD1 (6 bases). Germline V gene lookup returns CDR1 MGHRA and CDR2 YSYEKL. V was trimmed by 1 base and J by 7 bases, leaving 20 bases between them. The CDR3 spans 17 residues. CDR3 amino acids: CASSQVATGPGTNEQFF. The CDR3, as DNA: TGCGCCAGCAGCCAAGTGGCAACGGGCCCAGGGACAAATGAGCAGTTCTTC.

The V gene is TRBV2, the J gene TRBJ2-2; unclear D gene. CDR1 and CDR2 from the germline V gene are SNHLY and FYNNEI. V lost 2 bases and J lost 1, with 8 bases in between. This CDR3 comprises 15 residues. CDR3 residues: CASSETQMNTGELFF. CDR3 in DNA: TGTGCCAGCAGTGAAACCCAAATGAACACCGGGGAGCTGTTTTTT. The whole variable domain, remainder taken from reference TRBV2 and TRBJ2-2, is EPEVTQTPSHQVTQMGQEVILRCVPISNHLYFYWYRQILGQKVEFLVSFYNNEISEKSEIFDDQFSVERPDGSNFTLKIRSTKLEDSAMYFCASSETQMNTGELFFGEGSRLTVL.

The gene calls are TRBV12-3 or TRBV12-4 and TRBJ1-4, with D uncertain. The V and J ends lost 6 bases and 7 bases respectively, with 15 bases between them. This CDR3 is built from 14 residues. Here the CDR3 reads CASRGFAEGEKLFF. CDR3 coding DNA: TGTGCCAGCAGGGGTTTCGCGGAGGGTGAAAAACTGTTTTTT.

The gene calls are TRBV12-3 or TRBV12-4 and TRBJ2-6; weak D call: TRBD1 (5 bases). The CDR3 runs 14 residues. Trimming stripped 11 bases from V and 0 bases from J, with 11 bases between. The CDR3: CASRGSSGANVLTF. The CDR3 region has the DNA TGTGCCTCAAGGGGAAGCTCTGGGGCCAACGTCCTGACTTTC.

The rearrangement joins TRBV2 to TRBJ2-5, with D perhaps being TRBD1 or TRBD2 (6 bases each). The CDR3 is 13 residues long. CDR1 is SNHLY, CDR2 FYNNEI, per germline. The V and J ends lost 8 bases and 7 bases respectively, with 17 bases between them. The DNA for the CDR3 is TGTGCCAGCGGAGAGGGGGGCTTAGGGACCCAGTACTTC. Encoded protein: CASGEGGLGTQYF.

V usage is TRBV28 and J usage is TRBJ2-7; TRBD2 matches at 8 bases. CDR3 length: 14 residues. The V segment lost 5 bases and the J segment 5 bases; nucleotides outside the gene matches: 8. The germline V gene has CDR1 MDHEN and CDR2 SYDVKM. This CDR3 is CASSPGLASHEQYF. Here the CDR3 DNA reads TGTGCCAGCAGTCCTGGACTAGCTTCCCACGAGCAGTACTTC.

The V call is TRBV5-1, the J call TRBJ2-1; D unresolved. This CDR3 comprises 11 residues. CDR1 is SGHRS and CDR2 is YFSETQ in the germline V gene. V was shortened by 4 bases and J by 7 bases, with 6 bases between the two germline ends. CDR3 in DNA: TGCGCCAGCAGCGATACGAATGAGCAGTTCTTC. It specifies CASSDTNEQFF.

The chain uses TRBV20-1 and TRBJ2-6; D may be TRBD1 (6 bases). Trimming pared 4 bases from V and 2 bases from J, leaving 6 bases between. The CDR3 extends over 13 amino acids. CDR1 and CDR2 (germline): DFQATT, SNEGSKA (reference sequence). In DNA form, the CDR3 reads TGCAGTGCTAACAGGGCTGGGGCCAACGTCCTGACTTTC. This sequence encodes CSANRAGANVLTF.

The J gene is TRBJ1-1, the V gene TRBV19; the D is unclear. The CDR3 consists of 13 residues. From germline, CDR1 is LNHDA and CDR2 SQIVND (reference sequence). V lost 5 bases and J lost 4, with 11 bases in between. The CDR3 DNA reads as TGTGCCAGTAGTGCCGCGGTCTTCACTGAAGCTTTCTTT. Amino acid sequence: CASSAAVFTEAFF.

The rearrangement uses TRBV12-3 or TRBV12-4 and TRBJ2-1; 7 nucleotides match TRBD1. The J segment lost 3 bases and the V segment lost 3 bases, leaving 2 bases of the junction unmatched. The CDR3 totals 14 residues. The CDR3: CASSLRQGYNEQFF. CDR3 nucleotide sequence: TGTGCCAGCAGTTTGAGACAGGGCTACAATGAGCAGTTCTTC.

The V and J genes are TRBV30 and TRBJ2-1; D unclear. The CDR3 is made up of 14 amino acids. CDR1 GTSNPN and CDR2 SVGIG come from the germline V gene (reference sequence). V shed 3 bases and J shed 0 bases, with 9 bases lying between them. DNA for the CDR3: TGTGCCTGGAGCGCTAGGAGCTCCTACAATGAGCAGTTCTTC. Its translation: CAWSARSSYNEQFF.

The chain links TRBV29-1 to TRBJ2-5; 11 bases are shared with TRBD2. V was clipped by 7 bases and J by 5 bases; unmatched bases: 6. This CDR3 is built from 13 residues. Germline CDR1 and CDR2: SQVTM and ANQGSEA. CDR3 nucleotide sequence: TGCAGCGGTGTAGCGGGGGGGCAGGAGACCCAGTACTTC. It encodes CSGVAGGQETQYF.

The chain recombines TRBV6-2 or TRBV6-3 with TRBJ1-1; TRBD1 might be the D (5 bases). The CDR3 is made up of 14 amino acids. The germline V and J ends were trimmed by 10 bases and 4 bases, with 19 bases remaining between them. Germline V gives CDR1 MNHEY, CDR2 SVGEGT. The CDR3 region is CATENGGGTTEAFF. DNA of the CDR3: TGTGCCACCGAGAACGGTGGGGGGACCACTGAAGCTTTCTTT.

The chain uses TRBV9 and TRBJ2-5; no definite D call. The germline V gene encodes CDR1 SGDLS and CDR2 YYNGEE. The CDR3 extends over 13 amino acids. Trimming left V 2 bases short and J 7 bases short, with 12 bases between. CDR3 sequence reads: CASSVGPPGTQYF. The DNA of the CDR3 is TGTGCCAGCAGCGTTGGGCCTCCGGGGACCCAGTACTTC.

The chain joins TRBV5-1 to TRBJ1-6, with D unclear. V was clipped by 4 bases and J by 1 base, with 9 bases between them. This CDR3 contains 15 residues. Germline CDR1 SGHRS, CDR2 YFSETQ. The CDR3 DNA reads TGCGCCAGCAGCGAAACACCTTCCTATAATTCACCCCTCCACTTT. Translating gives CASSETPSYNSPLHF.

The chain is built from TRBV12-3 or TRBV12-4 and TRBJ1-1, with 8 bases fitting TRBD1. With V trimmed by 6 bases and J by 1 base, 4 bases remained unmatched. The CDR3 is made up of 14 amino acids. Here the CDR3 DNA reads TGTGCCAGCAGACAAGGACAGGGGAACACTGAAGCTTTCTTT. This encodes CASRQGQGNTEAFF.

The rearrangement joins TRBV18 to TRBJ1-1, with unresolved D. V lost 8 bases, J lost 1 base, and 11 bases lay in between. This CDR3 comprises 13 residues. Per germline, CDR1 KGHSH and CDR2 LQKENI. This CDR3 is CASRVGENTEAFF. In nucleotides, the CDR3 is TGTGCCAGCCGCGTGGGAGAGAACACTGAAGCTTTCTTT. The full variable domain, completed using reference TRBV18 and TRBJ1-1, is NAGVMQNPRHLVRRRGQEARLRCSPMKGHSHVYWYRQLPEEGLKFMVYLQKENIIDESGMPKERFSAEFPKEGPSILRIQQVVRGDSAAYFCASRVGENTEAFFGQGTRLTVV.

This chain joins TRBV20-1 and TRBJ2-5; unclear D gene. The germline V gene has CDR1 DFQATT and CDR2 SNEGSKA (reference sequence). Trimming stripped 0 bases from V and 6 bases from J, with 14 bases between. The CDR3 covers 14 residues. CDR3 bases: TGCAGTGCTAGAGATGGTGGGGTCGGACAGACCCAGTACTTC. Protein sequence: CSARDGGVGQTQYF.

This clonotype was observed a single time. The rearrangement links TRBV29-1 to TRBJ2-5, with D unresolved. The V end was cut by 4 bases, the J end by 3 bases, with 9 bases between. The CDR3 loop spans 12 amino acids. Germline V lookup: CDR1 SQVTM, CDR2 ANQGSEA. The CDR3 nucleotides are TGCAGCGTTGGGCAGGTCGAAGAGACCCAGTACTTC. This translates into CSVGQVEETQYF.

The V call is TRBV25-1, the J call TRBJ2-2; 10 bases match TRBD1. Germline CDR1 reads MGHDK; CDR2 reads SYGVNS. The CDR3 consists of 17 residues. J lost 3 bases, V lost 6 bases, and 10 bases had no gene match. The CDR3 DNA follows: TGTGCCAGCAGCGCGTTCCCGGGACAGGGGTACACCGGGGAGCTGTTTTTT. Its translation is CASSAFPGQGYTGELFF.

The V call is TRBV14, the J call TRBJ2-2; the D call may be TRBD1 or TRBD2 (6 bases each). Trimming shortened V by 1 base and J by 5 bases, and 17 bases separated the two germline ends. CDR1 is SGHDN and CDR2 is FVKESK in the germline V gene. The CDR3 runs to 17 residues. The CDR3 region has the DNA TGTGCCAGCAGCCAAGTCAGAGGGGGGCTCGGGACCGGGGAGCTGTTTTTT. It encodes CASSQVRGGLGTGELFF.

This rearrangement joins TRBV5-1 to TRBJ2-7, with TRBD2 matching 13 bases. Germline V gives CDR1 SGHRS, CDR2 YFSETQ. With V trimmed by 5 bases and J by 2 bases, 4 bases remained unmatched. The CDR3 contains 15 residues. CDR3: CASSPLAGGTYEQYF. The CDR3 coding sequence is TGCGCCAGCAGTCCACTAGCGGGGGGGACCTACGAGCAGTACTTC.

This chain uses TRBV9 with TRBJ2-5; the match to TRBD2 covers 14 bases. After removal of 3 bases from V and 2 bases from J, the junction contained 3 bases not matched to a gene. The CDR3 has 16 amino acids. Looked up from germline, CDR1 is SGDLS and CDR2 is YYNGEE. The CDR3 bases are TGTGCCAGCAGCGCCCGACTAGCGGGGGGGCAAGAGACCCAGTACTTC. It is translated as CASSARLAGGQETQYF.

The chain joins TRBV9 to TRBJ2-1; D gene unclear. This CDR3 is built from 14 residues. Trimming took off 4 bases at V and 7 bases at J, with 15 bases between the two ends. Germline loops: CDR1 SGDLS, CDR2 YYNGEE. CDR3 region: CASSPSGPRNEQFF. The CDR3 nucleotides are TGTGCCAGCAGCCCCAGTGGCCCCCGGAATGAGCAGTTCTTC.

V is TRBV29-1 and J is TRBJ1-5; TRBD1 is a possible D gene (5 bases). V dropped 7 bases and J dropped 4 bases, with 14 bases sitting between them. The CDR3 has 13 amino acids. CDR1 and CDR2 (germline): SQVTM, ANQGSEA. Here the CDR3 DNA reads TGCAGCGCCCAACCCGGGGGAAATCAGCCCCAGCATTTT. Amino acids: CSAQPGGNQPQHF.